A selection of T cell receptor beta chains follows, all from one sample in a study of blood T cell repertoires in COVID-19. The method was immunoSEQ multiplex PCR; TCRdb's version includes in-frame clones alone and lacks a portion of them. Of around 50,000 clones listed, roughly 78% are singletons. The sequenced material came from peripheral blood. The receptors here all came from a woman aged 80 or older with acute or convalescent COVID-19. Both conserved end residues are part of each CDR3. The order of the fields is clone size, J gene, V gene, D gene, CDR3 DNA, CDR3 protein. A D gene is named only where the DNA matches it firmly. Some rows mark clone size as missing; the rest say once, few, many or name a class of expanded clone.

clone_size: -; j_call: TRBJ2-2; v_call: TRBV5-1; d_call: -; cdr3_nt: TGCGCCAGCAGCTCCCCCTCGAACACCGGGGAGCTGTTTTTT; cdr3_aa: CASSSPSNTGELFF
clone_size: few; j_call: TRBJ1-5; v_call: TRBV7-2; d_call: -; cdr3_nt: TGTGCCAGCAGCTTATCAACGGGGAGGCCCCAGCATTTT; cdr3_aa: CASSLSTGRPQHF
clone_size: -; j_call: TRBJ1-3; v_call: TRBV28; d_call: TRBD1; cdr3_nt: TGTGCCAGCAGTCCACCGGGACAGGGATTGAACACCATATATTTT; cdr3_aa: CASSPPGQGLNTIYF
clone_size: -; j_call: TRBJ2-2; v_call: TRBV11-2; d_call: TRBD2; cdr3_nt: TGTGCCAGCAGCTTACTAGCGGGGTACAACACCGGGGAGCTGTTTTTT; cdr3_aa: CASSLLAGYNTGELFF
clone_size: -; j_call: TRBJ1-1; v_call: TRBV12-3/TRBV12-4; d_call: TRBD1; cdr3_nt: TGTGCCAGCAGACGGACAGGGCTCACTGAAGCTTTCTTT; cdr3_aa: CASRRTGLTEAFF
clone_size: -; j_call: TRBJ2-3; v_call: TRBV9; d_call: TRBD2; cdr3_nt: TGTGCCAGCAGCTCCAGGACTAGAACAGATACGCAGTATTTT; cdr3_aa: CASSSRTRTDTQYF
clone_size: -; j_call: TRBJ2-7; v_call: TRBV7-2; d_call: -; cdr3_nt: TGTGCCAGCAGCTTATCCACCTACGAGCAGTACTTC; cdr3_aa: CASSLSTYEQYF
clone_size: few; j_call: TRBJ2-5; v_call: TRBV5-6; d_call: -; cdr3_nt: TGTGCCAGCAGCCGGGGGAAGACCCAGTACTTC; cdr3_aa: CASSRGKTQYF
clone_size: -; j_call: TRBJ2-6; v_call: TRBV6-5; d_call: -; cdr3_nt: TGTGCCAGCAGTTTAACGGGGTCTGGGGCCAACGTCCTGACTTTC; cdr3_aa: CASSLTGSGANVLTF
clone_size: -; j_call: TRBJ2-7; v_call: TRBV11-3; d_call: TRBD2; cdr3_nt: TGTGCCAGCAGCTCGTCGGAGCGGGAACCCTACGAGCAGTACTTC; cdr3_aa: CASSSSEREPYEQYF
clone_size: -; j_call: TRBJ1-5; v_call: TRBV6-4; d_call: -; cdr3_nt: TGTGCCAGCAGTGAAGAAGGCAGGGTCCAACACCCTAGGAATCAGCCCCAGCATTTT; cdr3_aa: CASSEEGRVQHPRNQPQHF
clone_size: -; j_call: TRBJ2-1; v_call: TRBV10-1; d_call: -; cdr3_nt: TGCGCCAGCAGTGAGTCCCCTAGAGATGAGCAGTTCTTC; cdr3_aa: CASSESPRDEQFF
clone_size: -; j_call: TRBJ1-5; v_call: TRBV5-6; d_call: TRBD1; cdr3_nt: TGTGCCAGCAGCTTGGCCTCGGGGACAGGCAATCAGCCCCAGCATTTT; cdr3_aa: CASSLASGTGNQPQHF
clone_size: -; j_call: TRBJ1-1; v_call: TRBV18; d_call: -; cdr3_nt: TGTGCCAGCTTGACAGGAGTTAAGAACACTGAAGCTTTCTTT; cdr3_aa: CASLTGVKNTEAFF
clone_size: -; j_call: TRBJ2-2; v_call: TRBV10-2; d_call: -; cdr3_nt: TGCGCCAGCAGTGAAAGGGGTTCAGGGGAGCTGTTTTTT; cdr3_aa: CASSERGSGELFF
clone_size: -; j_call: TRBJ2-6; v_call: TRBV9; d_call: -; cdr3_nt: TGTGCCAGCGCGAGGGATGGGGCCAACGTCCTGACTTTC; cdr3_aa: CASARDGANVLTF
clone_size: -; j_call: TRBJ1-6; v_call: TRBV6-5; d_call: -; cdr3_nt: TGTGCCAGCAGTAGATATGGGGACACTAATTCACCCCTCCACTTT; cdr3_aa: CASSRYGDTNSPLHF
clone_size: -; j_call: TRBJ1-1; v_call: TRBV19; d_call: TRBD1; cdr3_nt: TGTGCCAGTAGTATATATTTAGGACAGGTTGAAGCTTTCTTT; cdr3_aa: CASSIYLGQVEAFF
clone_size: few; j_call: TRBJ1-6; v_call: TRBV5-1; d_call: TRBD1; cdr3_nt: TGCGCCAGCAGTCCCGGGACAGGGGGCTCACCCCTCCACTTT; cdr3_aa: CASSPGTGGSPLHF
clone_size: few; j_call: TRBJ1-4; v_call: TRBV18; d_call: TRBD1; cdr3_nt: TGTGCCAGCTCACTGGGACAGAATGAAAAACTGTTTTTT; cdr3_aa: CASSLGQNEKLFF
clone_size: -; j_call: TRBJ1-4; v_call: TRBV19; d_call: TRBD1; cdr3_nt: TGTGCCAGTACCCAACCGGGACAGGGGGAAAAACTGTTTTTT; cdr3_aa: CASTQPGQGEKLFF
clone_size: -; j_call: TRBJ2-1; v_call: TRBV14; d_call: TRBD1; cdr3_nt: TGTGCCAGCAGCCGACAGGGGAGCTCCTACAATGAGCAGTTCTTC; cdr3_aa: CASSRQGSSYNEQFF
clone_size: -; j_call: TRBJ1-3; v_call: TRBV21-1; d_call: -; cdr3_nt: TGTGCCAGCGGCGGCTCTGGAAACACCATATATTTT; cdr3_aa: CASGGSGNTIYF
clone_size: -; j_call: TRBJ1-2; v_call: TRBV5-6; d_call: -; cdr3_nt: TGTGCCAGCAGCCCGGCAGGGCCTTGGGGCTACACCTTC; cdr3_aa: CASSPAGPWGYTF
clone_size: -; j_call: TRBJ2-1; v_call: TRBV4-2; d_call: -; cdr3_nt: TGTGCCAGCAGCCAAGTAGGGGGCTCCTACAATGAGCAGTTCTTC; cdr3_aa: CASSQVGGSYNEQFF
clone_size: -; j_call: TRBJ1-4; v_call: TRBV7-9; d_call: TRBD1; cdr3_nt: TGTGCCAGCAGCTTCGGGACAGGGAATGAAAAACTGTTTTTT; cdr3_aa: CASSFGTGNEKLFF
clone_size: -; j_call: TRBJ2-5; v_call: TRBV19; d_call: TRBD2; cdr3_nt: TGTGCCAGTAGTATCAGCGGGGGGGCCGGAGAGACCCAGTACTTC; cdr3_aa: CASSISGGAGETQYF
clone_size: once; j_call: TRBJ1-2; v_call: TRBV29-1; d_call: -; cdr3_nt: TGCAGCGTTGACAGGGCCAACTATGGCTACACCTTC; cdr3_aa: CSVDRANYGYTF
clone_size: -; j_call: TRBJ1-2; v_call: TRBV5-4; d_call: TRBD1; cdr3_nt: TGTGCCAGCAGCCCCGGGACAGGGTTAGCTAACTATGGCTACACCTTC; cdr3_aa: CASSPGTGLANYGYTF
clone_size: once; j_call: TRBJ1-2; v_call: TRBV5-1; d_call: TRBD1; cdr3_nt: TGCGCCAGCAGCTTGGGACAGGGAAGTAACTATGGCTACACCTTC; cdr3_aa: CASSLGQGSNYGYTF
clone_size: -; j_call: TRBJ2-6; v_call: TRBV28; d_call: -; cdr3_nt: TGTGCCAGCATCAGGGGTGGGGCCAACGTCCTGACTTTC; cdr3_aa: CASIRGGANVLTF
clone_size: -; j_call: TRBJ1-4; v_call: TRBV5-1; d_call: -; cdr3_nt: TGCGCCAGCAGCTTGGGAGGGGGTACAACTACTGAAAAACTGTTTTTT; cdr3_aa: CASSLGGGTTTEKLFF
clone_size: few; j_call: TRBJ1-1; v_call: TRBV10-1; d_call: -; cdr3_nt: TGCGCCAGCAGTTTAACAGCTAACACTGAAGCTTTCTTT; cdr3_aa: CASSLTANTEAFF
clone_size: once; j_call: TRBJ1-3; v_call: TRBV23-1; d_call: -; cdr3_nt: TGCGCCAGCAGTCAATCGTCTGCTTTACCACAGGGCTCTGGAAACACCATATATTTT; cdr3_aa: CASSQSSALPQGSGNTIYF
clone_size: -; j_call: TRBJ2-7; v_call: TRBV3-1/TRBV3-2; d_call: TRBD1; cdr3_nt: TGTGCCAGCAGCCAAGGTCCAGGGGGCTACGAGCAGTACTTC; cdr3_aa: CASSQGPGGYEQYF
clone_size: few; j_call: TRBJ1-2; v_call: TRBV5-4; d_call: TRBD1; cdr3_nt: TGTGCCAGCAGCTTCGAGACAGGGATCGTGGATGGCTACACCTTC; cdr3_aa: CASSFETGIVDGYTF
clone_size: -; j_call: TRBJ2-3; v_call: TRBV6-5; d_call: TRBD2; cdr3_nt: TGTGCCAGCACCCTGGGACTAGCAACAGATACGCAGTATTTT; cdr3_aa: CASTLGLATDTQYF
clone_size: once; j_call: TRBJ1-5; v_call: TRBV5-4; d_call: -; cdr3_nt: TGTGCCAGCAGTCCGGGCAGGGATCAGCCCCAGCATTTT; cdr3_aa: CASSPGRDQPQHF
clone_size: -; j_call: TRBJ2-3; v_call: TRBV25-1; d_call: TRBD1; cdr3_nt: TGTGCCAGCAGTGAAGCTACAGGGGTCCCCTACAATACAGATACGCAGTATTTT; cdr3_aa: CASSEATGVPYNTDTQYF
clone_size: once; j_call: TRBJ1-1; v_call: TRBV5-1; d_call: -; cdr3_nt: TGCGCCAGCAGCTTGGGGCAGGGATACACTGAAGCTTTCTTT; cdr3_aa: CASSLGQGYTEAFF
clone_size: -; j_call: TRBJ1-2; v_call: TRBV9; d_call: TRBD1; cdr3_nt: TGTGCCAGCAGCGCTACAGGGGTGTATGGCTACACCTTC; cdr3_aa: CASSATGVYGYTF
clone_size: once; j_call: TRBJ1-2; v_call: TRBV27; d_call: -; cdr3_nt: TGTGCCAGCAGAGCCCAGGGGTTGTATGGCTACACCTTC; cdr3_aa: CASRAQGLYGYTF
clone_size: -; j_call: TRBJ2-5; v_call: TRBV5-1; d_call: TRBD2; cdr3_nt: TGCGCCAGCACTAGCGGGGGCCTCACGGGGACCCAGTACTTC; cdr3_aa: CASTSGGLTGTQYF
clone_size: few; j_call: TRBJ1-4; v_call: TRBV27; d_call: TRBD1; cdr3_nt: TGTGCCAGCAGTTTATCGGGGACAGGGGTCGAAAAACTGTTTTTT; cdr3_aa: CASSLSGTGVEKLFF
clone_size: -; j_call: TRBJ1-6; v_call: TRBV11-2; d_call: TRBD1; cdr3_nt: TGTGCCAGCAGCCGCACGGGACAGGGGGGATCACCCCTCCACTTT; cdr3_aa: CASSRTGQGGSPLHF
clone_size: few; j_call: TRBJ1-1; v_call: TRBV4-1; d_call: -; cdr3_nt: TGCGCCAGCAGCCAACACAGCCTCATGAACACTGAAGCTTTCTTT; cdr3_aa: CASSQHSLMNTEAFF
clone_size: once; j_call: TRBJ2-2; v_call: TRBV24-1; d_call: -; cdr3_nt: TGTGCCACCAGTGACCCGACAGCGAACACCGGGGAGCTGTTTTTT; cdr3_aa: CATSDPTANTGELFF
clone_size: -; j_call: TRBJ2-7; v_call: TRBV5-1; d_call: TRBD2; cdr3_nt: TGCGCCAGCAGCTTGGTCGCTAGCGGGAGCAACGAGCAGTACTTC; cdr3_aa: CASSLVASGSNEQYF
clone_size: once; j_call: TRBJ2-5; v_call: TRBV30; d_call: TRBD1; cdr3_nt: TGTGCCTGGGTTGACAGGGGAAAGACCCAGTACTTC; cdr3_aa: CAWVDRGKTQYF
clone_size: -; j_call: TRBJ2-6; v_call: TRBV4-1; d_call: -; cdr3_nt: TGCGCCAGCAGCCAAGCCGAGCAGGGTGCTGGGGCCAACGTCCTGACTTTC; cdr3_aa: CASSQAEQGAGANVLTF
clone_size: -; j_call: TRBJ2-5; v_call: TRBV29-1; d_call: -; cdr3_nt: TGCAGCGTTAGACTGGGTTTGGAGACCCAGTACTTC; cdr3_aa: CSVRLGLETQYF
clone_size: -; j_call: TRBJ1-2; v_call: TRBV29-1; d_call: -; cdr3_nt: TGCAGCGTCATCAGGGTGGGCCGTGAGATGGGGTACACCTTC; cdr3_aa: CSVIRVGREMGYTF
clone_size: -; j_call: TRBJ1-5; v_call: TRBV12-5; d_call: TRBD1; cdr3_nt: TGTGCTAGTGGTTTGTCGACAGGGACTGGTCAGCCCCAGCATTTT; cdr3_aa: CASGLSTGTGQPQHF
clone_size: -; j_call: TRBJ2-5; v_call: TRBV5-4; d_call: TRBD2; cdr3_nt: TGTGCCAGCAGCTTACTAGCGAAAGAGACCCAGTACTTC; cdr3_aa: CASSLLAKETQYF